These T cell receptor beta chains were read from a single sample in a study of blood T cell repertoires in COVID-19. Sequenced by immunoSEQ multiplex PCR; TCRdb stores in-frame clones only, minus some. The table records under 300,000 clones, around 81% of them present only once. Material: PBMCs or T cells enriched from blood (not recorded which). The origin of the receptors is a man aged 50 or older who had recovered from COVID-19. The CDR3 runs from the conserved cysteine through the conserved F or W. The D gene is left open where the match is weak. Some rows have no size entry. The others give once, few or many, or a class for an expanded clone.

TRBD1	NA	TRBJ2-7	TRBV10-3	CAISPSTGNGEQYF	TGTGCCATCAGCCCCTCGACAGGGAACGGCGAGCAGTACTTC
TRBD2	NA	TRBJ2-5	TRBV11-3	CASSFDLAGLKTQYF	TGTGCCAGCAGCTTCGATCTAGCGGGCTTAAAGACCCAGTACTTC
TRBD2	NA	TRBJ2-2	TRBV28	CASSARTSGTGELFF	TGTGCCAGCAGTGCCAGGACTAGCGGGACCGGGGAGCTGTTTTTT
NA	NA	TRBJ2-3	TRBV7-2	CASSSEVPHTQYF	TGTGCCAGCAGCTCAGAGGTCCCCCACACGCAGTATTTT
NA	NA	TRBJ1-3	TRBV9	CASSVNSGNTIYF	TGTGCCAGCAGCGTTAACTCTGGAAACACCATATATTTT
NA	NA	TRBJ1-1	TRBV29-1	CSVEDQRRYEAFF	TGCAGCGTTGAAGACCAAAGGAGGTATGAAGCTTTCTTT
NA	NA	TRBJ1-1	TRBV12-3/TRBV12-4	CASSLGQNNEAFF	TGTGCCAGCAGTTTGGGGCAGAACAATGAAGCTTTCTTT
NA	few	TRBJ2-5	TRBV18	CASSPTGGIGETQYF	TGTGCCAGCTCACCAACGGGGGGCATAGGAGAGACCCAGTACTTC
NA	many	TRBJ2-4	TRBV29-1	CSVSQGPDIQYF	TGCAGCGTTTCACAGGGTCCAGACATTCAGTACTTC
NA	few	TRBJ2-2	TRBV10-1	CASSESDYTGELFF	TGCGCCAGCAGTGAGTCAGACTACACCGGGGAGCTGTTTTTT
NA	NA	TRBJ1-5	TRBV10-3	CAIRAASNQPQHF	TGTGCCATCAGGGCGGCTAGCAATCAGCCCCAGCATTTT
NA	NA	TRBJ1-2	TRBV11-2	CASSPMGDYGYTF	TGTGCCAGCAGCCCCATGGGAGACTATGGCTACACCTTC
TRBD2	NA	TRBJ2-1	TRBV14	CASSQGRGVTERGYNEQFF	TGTGCCAGCAGCCAAGGCCGAGGGGTTACGGAGCGGGGCTACAATGAGCAGTTCTTC
NA	few	TRBJ2-7	TRBV6-1	CASSEAAGMTYEQYF	TGTGCCAGCAGTGAAGCGGCAGGGATGACCTACGAGCAGTACTTC
NA	NA	TRBJ1-2	TRBV9	CASSVVGEGYGYTF	TGTGCCAGCAGCGTAGTCGGGGAGGGGTATGGCTACACCTTC
TRBD1	NA	TRBJ2-3	TRBV5-1	CASSYGDSRRGTDTQYF	TGCGCCAGCAGCTACGGGGACAGCCGTCGAGGGACAGATACGCAGTATTTT
TRBD2	NA	TRBJ2-1	TRBV27	CASSLGLAGNYNEQFF	TGTGCCAGCAGTTTGGGACTAGCGGGGAACTACAATGAGCAGTTCTTC
TRBD1	NA	TRBJ1-1	TRBV4-2	CASSQDGQGVGTEAFF	TGTGCCAGCAGCCAAGATGGGCAGGGGGTAGGGACTGAAGCTTTCTTT
NA	once	TRBJ2-7	TRBV10-3	CAISESRIYEQYF	TGTGCCATCAGTGAGTCCCGTATCTACGAGCAGTACTTC
NA	NA	TRBJ1-3	TRBV5-1	CASSLRQVDSGNTIYF	TGCGCCAGCAGCTTGAGACAGGTAGACTCTGGAAACACCATATATTTT
NA	once	TRBJ1-4	TRBV18	CASSPSVANEKLFF	TGTGCCAGCTCACCCTCGGTTGCAAATGAAAAACTGTTTTTT
TRBD1	NA	TRBJ2-1	TRBV5-1	CASSPGQGFYNEQFF	TGCGCCAGCAGTCCGGGACAGGGATTCTACAATGAGCAGTTCTTC
TRBD1	NA	TRBJ1-1	TRBV7-9	CASSQTGGNTEAFF	TGTGCCAGCAGCCAGACAGGGGGGAACACTGAAGCTTTCTTT
NA	NA	TRBJ2-3	TRBV10-1	CASSDGTTDTQYF	TGCGCCAGCAGTGATGGCACCACAGATACGCAGTATTTT
TRBD1	NA	TRBJ1-2	TRBV30	CAADRVPYGYTF	TGTGCCGCCGACAGGGTCCCCTATGGCTACACCTTC
NA	NA	TRBJ2-2	TRBV19	CASSISGGTTGELFF	TGTGCCAGTAGCATCTCCGGGGGAACGACCGGGGAGCTGTTTTTT